The T cell receptor beta chain under discussion was sequenced for a study of post-analysis software for immune sequencing data. Study-level information: Both relapsing-remitting and secondary progressive multiple sclerosis featured among the disease courses, as did progressive-relapsing multiple sclerosis. Findings of the study overall: Compared against controls, patients with multiple sclerosis displayed significantly lower normalized Chao1 diversity. Patients used about five TRBV segments, including TRBV5-6, TRBV5-1 and TRBV20-1, more often than controls.

The CDR3 is made up of 13 amino acids. V lost 4 bases and J lost 11, with 17 bases in between. Germline CDR1 and CDR2: LGHDT and YNNKEL (reference sequence). This clonotype was counted a few times. Its antigen remains unknown. Carried by the TCR beta cDNA libraries were unique molecular identifiers. From approximately 0.95 to 9.8 million T cells, 500,000 or so cDNA molecules were obtained. Via MiXCR, TCRdb re-called the PCR reads, giving one row per CDR3 protein. Here the sample spans hundreds of thousands of distinct CDR3 sequences, approximately 57% being singletons. This sequence was found in a girl aged 5-17 years with multiple sclerosis. The chain joins TRBV3-1 to TRBJ2-5, with TRBD2 as a possible D gene (6 bases). The specimen was blood. For the CDR3, the DNA is TGTGCCAGCAGCCGGATATTGTCGGGGGAGCAGTACTTC. The encoded protein is CASSRILSGEQYF.